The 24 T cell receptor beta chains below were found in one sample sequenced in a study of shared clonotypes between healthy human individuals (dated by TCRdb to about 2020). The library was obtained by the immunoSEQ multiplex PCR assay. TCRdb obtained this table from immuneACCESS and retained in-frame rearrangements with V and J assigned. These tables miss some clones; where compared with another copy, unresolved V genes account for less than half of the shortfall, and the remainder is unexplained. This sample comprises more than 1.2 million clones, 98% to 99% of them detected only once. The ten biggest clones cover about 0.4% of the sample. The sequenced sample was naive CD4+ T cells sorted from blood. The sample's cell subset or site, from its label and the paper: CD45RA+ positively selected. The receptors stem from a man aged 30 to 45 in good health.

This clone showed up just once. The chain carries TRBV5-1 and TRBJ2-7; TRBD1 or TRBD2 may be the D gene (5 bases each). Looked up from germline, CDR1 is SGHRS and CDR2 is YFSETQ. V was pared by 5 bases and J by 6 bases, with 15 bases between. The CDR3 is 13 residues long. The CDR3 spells CASSLSSGSEQYF. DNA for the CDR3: TGCGCCAGCAGTCTATCTTCAGGGAGCGAGCAGTACTTC.

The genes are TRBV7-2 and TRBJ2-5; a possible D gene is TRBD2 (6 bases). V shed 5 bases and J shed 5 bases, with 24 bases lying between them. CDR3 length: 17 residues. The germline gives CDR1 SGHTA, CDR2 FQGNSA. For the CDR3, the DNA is TGTGCCAGCAGCCACGCCATTACGTGGCGGGGTGGGGAGACCCAGTACTTC. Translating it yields CASSHAITWRGGETQYF.

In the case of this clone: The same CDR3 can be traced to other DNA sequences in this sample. The CDR3 sequence: CASSRQGYEQYF. As DNA, the CDR3 is TGTGCCAGCAGCAGACAGGGTTACGAGCAGTACTTC. The chain recombines TRBV7-9 with TRBJ2-7, with 7 bases matching TRBD1. Germline loops: CDR1 SEHNR, CDR2 FQNEAQ (reference sequence). This CDR3 comprises 12 residues. The V and J ends lost 5 bases and 4 bases, in that order; junction bases with no gene match: 2.

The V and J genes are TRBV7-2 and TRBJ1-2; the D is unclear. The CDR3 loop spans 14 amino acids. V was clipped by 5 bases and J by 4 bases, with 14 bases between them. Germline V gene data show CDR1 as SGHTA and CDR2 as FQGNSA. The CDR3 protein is CASSPSRHLYGYTF. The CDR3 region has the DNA TGTGCCAGCAGCCCCTCCCGACATCTCTATGGCTACACCTTC. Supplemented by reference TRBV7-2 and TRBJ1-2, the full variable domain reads GAGVSQSPSNKVTEKGKDVELRCDPISGHTALYWYRQSLGQGLEFLIYFQGNSAPDKSGLPSDRFSAERTGGSVSTLTIQRTQQEDSAVYLCASSPSRHLYGYTFGSGTRLTVV.

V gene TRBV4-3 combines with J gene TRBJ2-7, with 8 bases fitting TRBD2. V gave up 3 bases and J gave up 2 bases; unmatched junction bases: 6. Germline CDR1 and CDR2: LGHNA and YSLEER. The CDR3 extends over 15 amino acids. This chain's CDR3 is CASSQIGLATYEQYF. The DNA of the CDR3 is TGCGCCAGCAGCCAGATAGGACTAGCCACCTACGAGCAGTACTTC.

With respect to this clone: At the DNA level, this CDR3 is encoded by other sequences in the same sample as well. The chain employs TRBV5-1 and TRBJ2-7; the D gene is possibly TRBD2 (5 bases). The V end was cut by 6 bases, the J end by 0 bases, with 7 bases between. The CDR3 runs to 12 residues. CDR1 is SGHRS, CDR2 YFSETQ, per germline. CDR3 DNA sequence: TGCGCCAGCACGGGGAGCTCCTACGAGCAGTACTTC. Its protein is CASTGSSYEQYF.

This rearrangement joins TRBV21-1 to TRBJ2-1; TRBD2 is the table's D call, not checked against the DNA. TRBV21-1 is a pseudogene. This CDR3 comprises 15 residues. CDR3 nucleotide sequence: TGTGCCAGCCCCCCAACTAGCGGGAGGCAGGATGAGCAGTTCTTC. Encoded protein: CASPPTSGRQDEQFF.

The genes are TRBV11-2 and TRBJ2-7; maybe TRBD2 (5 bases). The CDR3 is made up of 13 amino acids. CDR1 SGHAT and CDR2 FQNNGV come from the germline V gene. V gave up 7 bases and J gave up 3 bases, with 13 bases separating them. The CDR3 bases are TGTGCCAGCACCCTTGCGGGTTTCTACGAGCAGTACTTC. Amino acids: CASTLAGFYEQYF.

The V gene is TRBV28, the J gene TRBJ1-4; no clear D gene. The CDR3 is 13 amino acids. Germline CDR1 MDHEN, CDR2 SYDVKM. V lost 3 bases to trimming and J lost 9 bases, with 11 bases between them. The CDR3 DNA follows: TGTGCCAGCAGTTTGCCCGTGATGCAAAAACTGTTTTTT. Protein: CASSLPVMQKLFF.

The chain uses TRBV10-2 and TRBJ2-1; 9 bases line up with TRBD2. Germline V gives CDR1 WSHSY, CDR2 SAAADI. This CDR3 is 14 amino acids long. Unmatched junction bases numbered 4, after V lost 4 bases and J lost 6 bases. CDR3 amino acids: CASSGLAGFNEQFF. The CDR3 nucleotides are TGCGCCAGCAGTGGGCTAGCGGGATTCAATGAGCAGTTCTTC.

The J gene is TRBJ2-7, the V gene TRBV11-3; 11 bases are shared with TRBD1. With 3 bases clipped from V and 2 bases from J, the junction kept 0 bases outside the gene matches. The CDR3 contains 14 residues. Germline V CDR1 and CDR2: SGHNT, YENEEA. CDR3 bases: TGTGCCAGCAGCTTGGGACAGGGGGCCTACGAGCAGTACTTC. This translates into CASSLGQGAYEQYF. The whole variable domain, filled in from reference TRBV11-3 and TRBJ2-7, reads EAGVVQSPRYKIIEKKQPVAFWCNPISGHNTLYWYLQNLGQGPELLIRYENEEAVDDSQLPKDRFSAERLKGVDSTLKIQPAELGDSAVYLCASSLGQGAYEQYFGPGTRLTVT.

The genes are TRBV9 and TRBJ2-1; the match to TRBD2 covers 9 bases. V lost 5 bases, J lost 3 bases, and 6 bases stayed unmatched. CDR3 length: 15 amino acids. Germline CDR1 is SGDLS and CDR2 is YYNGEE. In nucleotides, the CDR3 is TGTGCCAGCAGTTTTAGCGGGAGTAGCTACAATGAGCAGTTCTTC. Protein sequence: CASSFSGSSYNEQFF.

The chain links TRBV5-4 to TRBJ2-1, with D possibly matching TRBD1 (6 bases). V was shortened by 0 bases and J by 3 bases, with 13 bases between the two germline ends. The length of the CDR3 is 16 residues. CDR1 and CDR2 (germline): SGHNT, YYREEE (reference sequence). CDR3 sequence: CASSLAGPRGYNEQFF. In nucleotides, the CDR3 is TGTGCCAGCAGCTTGGCAGGGCCCAGGGGCTACAATGAGCAGTTCTTC.

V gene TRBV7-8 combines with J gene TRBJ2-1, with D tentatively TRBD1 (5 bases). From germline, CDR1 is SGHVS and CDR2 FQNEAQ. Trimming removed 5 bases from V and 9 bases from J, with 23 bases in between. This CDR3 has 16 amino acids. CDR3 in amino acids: CASSTLTVAELSEQFF. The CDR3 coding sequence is TGTGCCAGCAGCACCTTGACAGTGGCAGAGTTGAGTGAGCAGTTCTTC.

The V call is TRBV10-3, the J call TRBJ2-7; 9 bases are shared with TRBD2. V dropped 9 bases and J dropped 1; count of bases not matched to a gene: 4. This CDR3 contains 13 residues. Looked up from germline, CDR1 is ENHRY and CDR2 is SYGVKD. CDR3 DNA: TGTGCCATTGCGGGGGGGGAGTCCTACGAGCAGTACTTC. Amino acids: CAIAGGESYEQYF.

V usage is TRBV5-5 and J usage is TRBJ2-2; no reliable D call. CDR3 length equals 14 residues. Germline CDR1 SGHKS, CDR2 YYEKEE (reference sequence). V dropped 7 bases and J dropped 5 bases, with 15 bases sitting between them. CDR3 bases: TGTGCCAGCGAGCTGACATTAGGGACCGGGGAGCTGTTTTTT. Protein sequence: CASELTLGTGELFF.

The CDR3 DNA follows: TGCGCCAGCAGCTTCGCCCCGGGAGAATCCTACGAGCAGTACTTC. Translated: CASSFAPGESYEQYF. The chain links TRBV5-1 to TRBJ2-7, with D possibly being TRBD2 (6 bases). CDR1 is SGHRS and CDR2 is YFSETQ in the germline V gene. This CDR3 has 15 amino acids. V was shortened by 2 bases and J by 1 base, with 13 bases between the two germline ends.

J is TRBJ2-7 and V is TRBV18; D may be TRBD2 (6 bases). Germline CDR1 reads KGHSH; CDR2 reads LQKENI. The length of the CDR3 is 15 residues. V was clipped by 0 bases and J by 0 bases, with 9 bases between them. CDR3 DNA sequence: TGTGCCAGCTCACCACCTAGCGGTCCCTCCTACGAGCAGTACTTC. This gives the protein CASSPPSGPSYEQYF. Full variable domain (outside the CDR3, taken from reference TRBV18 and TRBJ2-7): NAGVMQNPRHLVRRRGQEARLRCSPMKGHSHVYWYRQLPEEGLKFMVYLQKENIIDESGMPKERFSAEFPKEGPSILRIQQVVRGDSAAYFCASSPPSGPSYEQYFGPGTRLTVT.

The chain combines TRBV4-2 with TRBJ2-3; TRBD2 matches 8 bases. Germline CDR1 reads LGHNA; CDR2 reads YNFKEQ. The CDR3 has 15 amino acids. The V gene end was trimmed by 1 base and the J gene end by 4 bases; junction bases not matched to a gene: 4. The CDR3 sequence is CASSQASGSPDTQYF. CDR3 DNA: TGTGCCAGCAGCCAAGCGAGCGGGAGCCCAGATACGCAGTATTTT.

CDR3 in amino acids: CASSGHGTGEKLFF. DNA for the CDR3: TGCGCCAGCAGCGGGCACGGTACGGGTGAAAAACTGTTTTTT. V usage is TRBV5-1 and J usage is TRBJ1-4; no definite D call. V lost 4 bases to trimming and J lost 7 bases, with 14 bases between them. Germline CDR1 SGHRS, CDR2 YFSETQ. The CDR3 runs to 14 residues.

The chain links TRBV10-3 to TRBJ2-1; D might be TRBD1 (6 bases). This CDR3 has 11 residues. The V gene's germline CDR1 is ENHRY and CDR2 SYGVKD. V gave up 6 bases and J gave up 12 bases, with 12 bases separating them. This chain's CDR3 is CAISASGAQFF. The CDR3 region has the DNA TGTGCCATCAGCGCTTCAGGGGCGCAGTTCTTC.

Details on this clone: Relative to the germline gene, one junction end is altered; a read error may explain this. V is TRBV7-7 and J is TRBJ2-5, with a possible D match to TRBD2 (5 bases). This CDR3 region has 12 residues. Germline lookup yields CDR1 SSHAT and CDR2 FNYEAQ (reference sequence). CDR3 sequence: CASSARGETQYF. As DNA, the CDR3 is TGTGCTAGCAGCGCCCGAGGGGAGACCCAGTACTTC.

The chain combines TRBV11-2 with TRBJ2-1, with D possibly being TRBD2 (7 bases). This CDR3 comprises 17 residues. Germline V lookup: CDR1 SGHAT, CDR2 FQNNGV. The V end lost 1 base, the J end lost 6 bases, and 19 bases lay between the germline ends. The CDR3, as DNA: TGTGCCAGCAGCTTAGCCGCAGCGGGCGGGGGCCTCAATGAGCAGTTCTTC. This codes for CASSLAAAGGGLNEQFF.

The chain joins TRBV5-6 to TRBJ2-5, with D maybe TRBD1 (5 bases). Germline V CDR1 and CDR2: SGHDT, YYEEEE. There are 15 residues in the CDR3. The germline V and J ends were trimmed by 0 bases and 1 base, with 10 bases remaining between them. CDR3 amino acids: CASSLVTVGQETQYF. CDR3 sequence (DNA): TGTGCCAGCAGCTTGGTGACAGTAGGCCAAGAGACCCAGTACTTC.